These T cell receptor beta chains were read from a single sample in a study of CD8+ T cells in alopecia areata. Assay: immunoSEQ multiplex PCR; the TCRdb copy retains only in-frame clones and omits some. In the table there are 200,000 or so clones, 45% to 70% of which are singletons. Sequenced material: CD8+ T cells sorted from blood. The receptors come from a human donor in good health. The CDR3 runs from the conserved cysteine through the conserved F or W. Each record gives: J gene, V gene, D gene, clone size, CDR3 protein, CDR3 DNA. The D gene is left open where the match is weak. Where a row states a size, it is once, few, many or the class of an expanded clone; other rows omit it.

j_call: TRBJ2-3; v_call: TRBV29-1; d_call: -; clone_size: -; cdr3_aa: CSVGALQGRGTDTQYF; cdr3_nt: TGCAGCGTTGGGGCCCTCCAGGGACGTGGCACAGATACGCAGTATTTT
j_call: TRBJ1-1; v_call: TRBV2; d_call: -; clone_size: -; cdr3_aa: CASNTGAYEAFF; cdr3_nt: TGTGCCAGCAATACGGGGGCGTATGAAGCTTTCTTT
j_call: TRBJ2-7; v_call: TRBV12-5; d_call: -; clone_size: -; cdr3_aa: CASGLSRYYEQYF; cdr3_nt: TGTGCTAGTGGTTTGTCTCGGTACTACGAGCAGTACTTC
j_call: TRBJ2-7; v_call: TRBV29-1; d_call: -; clone_size: -; cdr3_aa: CSAAEGVREEQYF; cdr3_nt: TGCAGCGCCGCCGAAGGCGTAAGGGAAGAGCAGTACTTC
j_call: TRBJ2-1; v_call: TRBV5-6; d_call: -; clone_size: -; cdr3_aa: CASSLVRNDEQFF; cdr3_nt: TGTGCCAGCAGCTTGGTAAGGAACGATGAGCAGTTCTTC
j_call: TRBJ1-1; v_call: TRBV13; d_call: -; clone_size: once; cdr3_aa: CASSLGLPGKTEAFF; cdr3_nt: TGTGCCAGCAGCTTAGGCCTCCCGGGGAAAACTGAAGCTTTCTTT
j_call: TRBJ2-7; v_call: TRBV30; d_call: -; clone_size: -; cdr3_aa: CAWPNGTKPPYEQYF; cdr3_nt: TGTGCCTGGCCCAACGGGACAAAACCCCCCTACGAGCAGTACTTC
j_call: TRBJ1-6; v_call: TRBV19; d_call: -; clone_size: few; cdr3_aa: CATSLRAGRNSPLHF; cdr3_nt: TGTGCCACCTCCCTACGGGCAGGTCGCAATTCACCCCTCCACTTT
j_call: TRBJ2-7; v_call: TRBV15; d_call: -; clone_size: once; cdr3_aa: CATSNDRTYYEQYF; cdr3_nt: TGTGCCACCAGCAACGACAGGACCTACTACGAGCAGTACTTC
j_call: TRBJ2-5; v_call: TRBV27; d_call: -; clone_size: -; cdr3_aa: CASSFGGKETQYF; cdr3_nt: TGTGCCAGCAGTTTCGGGGGCAAAGAGACCCAGTACTTC
j_call: TRBJ1-1; v_call: TRBV6-5; d_call: -; clone_size: -; cdr3_aa: CASSERNRLDAFF; cdr3_nt: TGTGCCAGCAGTGAAAGAAACAGGTTAGACGCTTTCTTT
j_call: TRBJ1-1; v_call: TRBV13; d_call: -; clone_size: few; cdr3_aa: CASSLSPKADTEAFF; cdr3_nt: TGTGCCAGCAGCTTAAGTCCCAAGGCGGACACTGAAGCTTTCTTT
j_call: TRBJ1-1; v_call: TRBV29-1; d_call: -; clone_size: -; cdr3_aa: CSVEGLGSEAFF; cdr3_nt: TGCAGCGTTGAGGGGTTGGGTTCTGAAGCTTTCTTT
j_call: TRBJ1-1; v_call: TRBV27; d_call: -; clone_size: -; cdr3_aa: CASSFSAATGTEAFF; cdr3_nt: TGTGCCAGCAGTTTCTCGGCTGCAACGGGCACTGAAGCTTTCTTT
j_call: TRBJ2-1; v_call: TRBV4-1; d_call: TRBD2; clone_size: -; cdr3_aa: CASSQVDSGHNEQFF; cdr3_nt: TGCGCCAGCAGCCAGGTCGATAGCGGGCACAATGAGCAGTTCTTC
j_call: TRBJ2-7; v_call: TRBV5-4; d_call: -; clone_size: many; cdr3_aa: CASSFDVRGSNYEQYF; cdr3_nt: TGTGCCAGCAGCTTCGACGTTCGGGGATCTAACTACGAGCAGTACTTC
j_call: TRBJ2-3; v_call: TRBV5-1; d_call: -; clone_size: once; cdr3_aa: CASSSLPQDTQYF; cdr3_nt: TGCGCCAGCAGCTCCCTTCCGCAAGATACGCAGTATTTT
j_call: TRBJ2-2; v_call: TRBV4-1; d_call: TRBD2; clone_size: -; cdr3_aa: CASSQATGGTNTGELFF; cdr3_nt: TGCGCCAGCAGCCAAGCGACCGGGGGGACTAACACCGGGGAGCTGTTTTTT
j_call: TRBJ2-7; v_call: TRBV6-6; d_call: -; clone_size: few; cdr3_aa: CASSYSTNEQYF; cdr3_nt: TGTGCCAGCAGTTACTCGACTAACGAGCAGTACTTC
j_call: TRBJ2-1; v_call: TRBV4-1; d_call: -; clone_size: -; cdr3_aa: CASSPSLGASSYNEQFF; cdr3_nt: TGCGCCAGCAGCCCCTCGTTAGGGGCGAGCTCCTACAATGAGCAGTTCTTC
j_call: TRBJ2-1; v_call: TRBV6-5; d_call: -; clone_size: -; cdr3_aa: CASRPGTDSYNEQFF; cdr3_nt: TGTGCCAGCCGTCCGGGGACGGATTCCTACAATGAGCAGTTCTTC
j_call: TRBJ1-1; v_call: TRBV5-1; d_call: -; clone_size: few; cdr3_aa: CASSLVLNTEAFF; cdr3_nt: TGCGCCAGCAGCTTGGTCCTGAACACTGAAGCTTTCTTT
j_call: TRBJ1-6; v_call: TRBV19; d_call: -; clone_size: few; cdr3_aa: CASSMGDRNSPLHF; cdr3_nt: TGTGCCAGTAGTATGGGGGATAGGAATTCACCCCTCCACTTT
j_call: TRBJ1-2; v_call: TRBV29-1; d_call: -; clone_size: -; cdr3_aa: CSVAVPDSNYGYTF; cdr3_nt: TGCAGCGTTGCTGTTCCAGACTCTAACTATGGCTACACCTTC
j_call: TRBJ1-1; v_call: TRBV12-5; d_call: -; clone_size: -; cdr3_aa: CASGLWTLGLNTEAFF; cdr3_nt: TGTGCTAGTGGTTTGTGGACCCTAGGGCTGAACACTGAAGCTTTCTTT
j_call: TRBJ2-3; v_call: TRBV27; d_call: -; clone_size: -; cdr3_aa: CASSLMGPHPDTQYF; cdr3_nt: TGTGCCAGCAGTCTAATGGGCCCCCACCCAGATACGCAGTATTTT
j_call: TRBJ2-1; v_call: TRBV5-5; d_call: -; clone_size: -; cdr3_aa: CASSLAGEQFF; cdr3_nt: TGTGCCAGCAGCTTGGCTGGTGAGCAGTTCTTC
j_call: TRBJ2-2; v_call: TRBV30; d_call: -; clone_size: -; cdr3_aa: CAWTADSNTGELFF; cdr3_nt: TGTGCCTGGACAGCAGATTCTAACACCGGGGAGCTGTTTTTT
j_call: TRBJ2-1; v_call: TRBV29-1; d_call: -; clone_size: few; cdr3_aa: CSVQTGHSSYNEQFF; cdr3_nt: TGCAGCGTCCAAACAGGGCATAGCTCCTACAATGAGCAGTTCTTC
j_call: TRBJ2-5; v_call: TRBV14; d_call: -; clone_size: -; cdr3_aa: CASSLEAGKTQYF; cdr3_nt: TGTGCCAGCAGCCTGGAGGCTGGGAAGACCCAGTACTTC
j_call: TRBJ2-3; v_call: TRBV19; d_call: -; clone_size: -; cdr3_aa: CASSIGFFDTDTQYF; cdr3_nt: TGTGCCAGTAGTATCGGCTTTTTTGACACAGATACGCAGTATTTT
j_call: TRBJ2-7; v_call: TRBV29-1; d_call: -; clone_size: -; cdr3_aa: CSVEGFTYEQYF; cdr3_nt: TGCAGCGTTGAGGGGTTCACCTACGAGCAGTACTTC
j_call: TRBJ2-5; v_call: TRBV30; d_call: TRBD2; clone_size: few; cdr3_aa: CAWLTSGGSETQYF; cdr3_nt: TGTGCCTGGCTGACTAGCGGGGGTAGTGAGACCCAGTACTTC
j_call: TRBJ1-2; v_call: TRBV9; d_call: -; clone_size: -; cdr3_aa: CASSVVAGGYGYTF; cdr3_nt: TGTGCCAGCAGCGTAGTAGCAGGCGGCTATGGCTACACCTTC
j_call: TRBJ2-5; v_call: TRBV7-9; d_call: -; clone_size: -; cdr3_aa: CASSFPQAEQETQYF; cdr3_nt: TGTGCCAGCAGCTTCCCGCAGGCGGAGCAAGAGACCCAGTACTTC
j_call: TRBJ2-1; v_call: TRBV13; d_call: -; clone_size: few; cdr3_aa: CASSERVILDNEQFF; cdr3_nt: TGTGCCAGCAGCGAGCGGGTCATTCTAGACAATGAGCAGTTCTTC
j_call: TRBJ1-6; v_call: TRBV27; d_call: -; clone_size: -; cdr3_aa: CASTWGGSYNSPLHF; cdr3_nt: TGTGCCAGCACCTGGGGGGGATCTTATAATTCACCCCTCCACTTT
j_call: TRBJ2-3; v_call: TRBV7-3; d_call: -; clone_size: few; cdr3_aa: CASSLTSGGPSTDTQYF; cdr3_nt: TGTGCCAGCAGCTTAACGTCCGGCGGACCTAGCACAGATACGCAGTATTTT
j_call: TRBJ1-2; v_call: TRBV25-1; d_call: -; clone_size: -; cdr3_aa: CASSYQSNYGYTF; cdr3_nt: TGTGCCAGCAGTTACCAAAGCAACTATGGCTACACCTTC
j_call: TRBJ2-5; v_call: TRBV13; d_call: -; clone_size: -; cdr3_aa: CASSLDGGGETQYF; cdr3_nt: TGTGCCAGCAGCTTAGATGGAGGCGGCGAGACCCAGTACTTC
j_call: TRBJ1-6; v_call: TRBV4-1; d_call: -; clone_size: -; cdr3_aa: CASSQGLQTPLHF; cdr3_nt: TGCGCCAGCAGCCAAGGGTTACAAACACCCCTCCACTTT
j_call: TRBJ1-5; v_call: TRBV4-1; d_call: -; clone_size: -; cdr3_aa: CASSQAGRAQPQHF; cdr3_nt: TGCGCCAGCAGCCAAGCAGGCAGGGCACAGCCCCAGCATTTT
j_call: TRBJ2-7; v_call: TRBV4-1; d_call: -; clone_size: -; cdr3_aa: CASSHRAGAPMEQYF; cdr3_nt: TGCGCCAGCAGCCATCGGGCAGGGGCCCCTATGGAGCAGTACTTC
j_call: TRBJ2-3; v_call: TRBV2; d_call: -; clone_size: few; cdr3_aa: CASRRRIFLTDTQYF; cdr3_nt: TGTGCCAGCAGGCGCCGGATCTTCCTTACAGATACGCAGTATTTT
j_call: TRBJ2-3; v_call: TRBV29-1; d_call: TRBD1; clone_size: -; cdr3_aa: CSVVVSAGGNPDTQYF; cdr3_nt: TGCAGCGTTGTAGTCTCGGCAGGGGGAAACCCAGATACGCAGTATTTT
j_call: TRBJ1-4; v_call: TRBV10-3; d_call: TRBD1; clone_size: -; cdr3_aa: CAISNALRDREGKLFF; cdr3_nt: TGTGCCATCAGCAATGCACTCCGGGACAGGGAAGGAAAACTGTTTTTT
j_call: TRBJ2-7; v_call: TRBV7-6; d_call: TRBD1; clone_size: -; cdr3_aa: CASSAGDSSYEQYF; cdr3_nt: TGTGCCAGCAGCGCAGGGGACAGCTCCTACGAGCAGTACTTC
j_call: TRBJ1-5; v_call: TRBV6-4; d_call: -; clone_size: -; cdr3_aa: CASSVDAGYVQPQHF; cdr3_nt: TGTGCCAGCAGTGTTGACGCAGGGTACGTTCAGCCCCAGCATTTT
j_call: TRBJ2-7; v_call: TRBV11-2; d_call: -; clone_size: few; cdr3_aa: CASSFGGALYEQYF; cdr3_nt: TGTGCCAGCAGCTTCGGCGGGGCGTTATACGAGCAGTACTTC
j_call: TRBJ1-5; v_call: TRBV7-9; d_call: -; clone_size: -; cdr3_aa: CASSLLGANNQPQHF; cdr3_nt: TGTGCCAGCAGCTTACTAGGGGCGAACAATCAGCCCCAGCATTTT
j_call: TRBJ2-5; v_call: TRBV7-2; d_call: TRBD2; clone_size: -; cdr3_aa: CASSLRGGGRQETQYF; cdr3_nt: TGTGCCAGCAGCTTACGGGGAGGCGGGAGGCAAGAGACCCAGTACTTC